One TCR beta chain is described in this entry. The target antigen is unknown. This entry is derived from a study of beta chain features in type 1 diabetes. In the study overall: Over all samples combined, 107,917,701 sorted cells were examined. Broader study findings: Healthy donors had naive, central memory and Treg TCRB repertoires that appeared less similar than those seen among patients. Patients with type 1 diabetes carried fewer insertions and had more deletions at their VDJ junctions.

Investigators reverse transcribed all isolated RNA, so they sequenced expressed TCRB transcripts. Here immunoSEQ multiplex PCR was the method, and the copy in TCRdb shows in-frame clones only, minus some. Among about 320,000 clones listed, 11% to 15% were seen once. Germline-derived CDR1 and CDR2 are SGDLS and YYNGEE. The CDR3 loop spans 15 amino acids. The ends lost 4 bases at V and 0 bases at J; junction bases unmatched: 1. This TCR derives from a man aged 30-40 years in good health. Sequenced input: central memory CD4+ T cells from blood. The rearrangement links TRBV9 to TRBJ2-1; TRBD2 matches at 10 bases. The CDR3 sequence: CASSPSGSSYNEQFF. In nucleotides, the CDR3 is TGTGCCAGCAGCCCTAGCGGGAGCTCCTACAATGAGCAGTTCTTC.